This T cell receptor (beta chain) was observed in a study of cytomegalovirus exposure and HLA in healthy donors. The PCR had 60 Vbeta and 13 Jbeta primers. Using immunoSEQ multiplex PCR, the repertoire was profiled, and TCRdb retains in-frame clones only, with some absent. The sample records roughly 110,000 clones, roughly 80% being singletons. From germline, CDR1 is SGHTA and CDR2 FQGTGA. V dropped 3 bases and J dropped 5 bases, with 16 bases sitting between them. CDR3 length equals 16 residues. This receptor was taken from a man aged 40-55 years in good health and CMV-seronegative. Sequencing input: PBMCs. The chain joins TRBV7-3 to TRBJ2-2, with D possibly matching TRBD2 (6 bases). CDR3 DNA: TGTGCCAGCAGCTTGGCCGGAGGGACTGAGACCGGGGAGCTGTTTTTT. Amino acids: CASSLAGGTETGELFF.